The sequence of this TCR beta chain was determined in a study of CDR3 diversity in severe acne. From the PCR reads, TCRdb called clonotypes with MiXCR, one entry per CDR3 protein. The sample shows about 97,000 distinct CDR3 sequences, around 53% of them seen only once. Per germline, CDR1 SNHLY and CDR2 FYNNEI. The CDR3 covers 15 residues. Losses at the gene ends were 9 bases for V and 0 bases for J; bases not matched to a gene: 7. J is TRBJ2-3 and V is TRBV2; 9 positions match TRBD2. This TCR was recovered from a male donor with acne. Source material: blood. The CDR3 nucleotides read TGTGCCAGGGGAAATAGCGGGAGAAGCACAGATACGCAGTATTTT. Its protein is CARGNSGRSTDTQYF.